The 9 T cell receptor beta chains below were found in one sample sequenced in a study of cytomegalovirus exposure and HLA in healthy donors. PCR amplification relied on 60 Vbeta primers (plus 13 Jbeta primers). TCRdb's copy holds only in-frame clones and misses some; the assay was immunoSEQ multiplex PCR. This table holds under 130,000 clones, 80% found once. The source material was PBMCs. The receptors here all came from a man younger than 40 in good health and CMV-seropositive.

The chain employs TRBV11-3 and TRBJ2-7, with D perhaps matching TRBD1 (6 bases). Germline CDR1 and CDR2: SGHNT and YENEEA. The CDR3 sequence is 13 residues long. Trimming removed 5 bases from V and 2 bases from J, with 10 bases in between. The CDR3 DNA sequence: TGTGCCAGCAGCGGGGACAAACCCTACGAGCAGTACTTC. It yields the protein CASSGDKPYEQYF.

This clone was counted a single time. This chain links TRBV28 with TRBJ1-2, with 7 bases matching TRBD1. The V gene end was trimmed by 10 bases and the J gene end by 8 bases; junction bases not matched to a gene: 13. The CDR3 covers 13 residues. CDR1 is MDHEN and CDR2 is SYDVKM in the germline V gene. The CDR3, as DNA: TGTGCCACGAAGGAGGGGGCCAAGGGGGGCTACACCTTC. Translated, it gives CATKEGAKGGYTF.

The rearrangement uses TRBV6-1 and TRBJ1-1; 10 bases are shared with TRBD1. The CDR3 consists of 15 residues. V lost 6 bases, J lost 7 bases, and 11 bases stayed unmatched. The germline V gene has CDR1 MNHNS and CDR2 SASEGT. Here the CDR3 reads CASSAYGTGAREAFF. Written as DNA, the CDR3 is TGTGCCAGCAGCGCCTATGGGACAGGGGCCCGTGAAGCTTTCTTT.

The chain combines TRBV5-6 with TRBJ2-7, with D perhaps TRBD1 (6 bases). V lost 6 bases and J lost 0, with 13 bases in between. CDR3 length: 14 amino acids. Germline V lookup: CDR1 SGHDT, CDR2 YYEEEE. The DNA for the CDR3 is TGTGCCAGCAATACAGGGATAAGCTCCTACGAGCAGTACTTC. Residues: CASNTGISSYEQYF. The entire variable domain, with the rest obtained from reference TRBV5-6 and TRBJ2-7, is as follows: DAGVTQSPTHLIKTRGQQVTLRCSPKSGHDTVSWYQQALGQGPQFIFQYYEEEERQRGNFPDRFSGHQFPNYSSELNVNALLLGDSALYLCASNTGISSYEQYFGPGTRLTVT.

In its sample, this clone was seen a few times. This rearrangement joins TRBV4-1 to TRBJ2-3; 13 bases align to TRBD2. Per the germline V gene, CDR1 is MGHRA and CDR2 is YSYEKL. This CDR3 is 17 amino acids long. Trimming at V came to 4 bases and at J to 3 bases, leaving 7 bases not matched to a gene. CDR3 DNA: TGCGCCAGCAGCCGGGGGGGACTAGCGGGGCTTACAGATACGCAGTATTTT. Its protein product is CASSRGGLAGLTDTQYF.

This clone was detected once. The chain has TRBV7-3 and TRBJ2-3; D might be TRBD2 (6 bases). CDR3 length: 13 residues. V shed 7 bases and J shed 4 bases, with 12 bases lying between them. Per germline, CDR1 SGHTA and CDR2 FQGTGA. The chain's CDR3 is CASTGSGSDTQYF. CDR3 in DNA: TGTGCCAGCACAGGGAGCGGGTCAGATACGCAGTATTTT.

In its sample, this clone was seen a few times. V and J are TRBV11-1 and TRBJ1-2; TRBD1 might be the D (6 bases). V lost 5 bases and J lost 2, with 12 bases in between. CDR3 length: 14 residues. CDR1 and CDR2 (germline): SGHAT, FQDESV (reference sequence). The CDR3 protein is CASSPRTVNYGYTF. The CDR3 DNA sequence: TGTGCCAGCAGCCCCCGGACAGTAAACTATGGCTACACCTTC.

The chain links TRBV14 to TRBJ1-4, with no clear D. The V end lost 1 base, the J end lost 6 bases, and 6 bases lay between the germline ends. Germline V gives CDR1 SGHDN, CDR2 FVKESK. CDR3 length equals 13 residues. CDR3 loop: CASSQGRYEKLFF. DNA of the CDR3: TGTGCCAGCAGCCAAGGCCGGTATGAAAAACTGTTTTTT.

The chain couples TRBV30 to TRBJ1-1; D unresolved. V was shortened by 5 bases and J by 1 base, with 5 bases between the two germline ends. CDR1 and CDR2 (germline): GTSNPN, SVGIG (reference sequence). This CDR3 has 11 residues. For the CDR3, the DNA is TGTGCCTGGTCTAAGAACACTGAAGCTTTCTTT. Translated, it gives CAWSKNTEAFF.